The next 30 T cell receptor beta chains were all read from a single sample in a study of T cell clonotyping in hematopoietic cell transplantation. This table comes from immunoSEQ multiplex PCR, and its TCRdb copy is limited to in-frame clones, with some not included. The sample gives 9,500 to 15,000 clones, under 50% of which show up once; 10% to 11% is in the top ten. Sequenced input: peripheral blood mononuclear cells. The source of these receptors is a man aged 45-65 years in good health. Some clones in this sample may be carry-over from other donors' samples.

The chain links TRBV27 to TRBJ2-1; the D gene could be TRBD1 or TRBD2 (6 bases each). The V gene lost 2 bases and the J gene lost 6 bases, with 17 bases spanning the gap. The V gene's germline CDR1 is MNHEY and CDR2 SMNVEV (reference sequence). This CDR3 has 16 amino acids. This CDR3 reads CASSLRRDKNLNEQFF. For the CDR3, the DNA is TGTGCCAGCAGTTTAAGGCGGGACAAGAACCTCAATGAGCAGTTCTTC.

The chain recombines TRBV4-3 with TRBJ2-7; D remains unclear. CDR3 length equals 15 residues. Germline V gene data show CDR1 as LGHNA and CDR2 as YSLEER. Trimming cost V 4 bases and J 4 bases, with 17 bases left between them. CDR3 coding DNA: TGCGCCAGCAGCCCCGGTCTCCGGTCGCGATACGAGCAGTACTTC. Translation: CASSPGLRSRYEQYF.

This clone has only a few counts. The rearrangement joins TRBV5-4 to TRBJ1-2; 8 bases line up with TRBD1. The CDR3 runs 13 residues. V shed 6 bases and J 9 bases; nucleotides not matched to a gene: 10. Germline CDR1 SGHNT, CDR2 YYREEE (reference sequence). DNA for the CDR3: TGTGCCAGCATTAAAGACAGGGGAAGGAGCTACACCTTC. Its protein is CASIKDRGRSYTF.

This rearrangement joins TRBV5-6 to TRBJ1-5; 8 bases line up with TRBD1. Germline CDR1 is SGHDT and CDR2 is YYEEEE. The CDR3 extends over 14 amino acids. Trimming removed 5 bases from V and 3 bases from J; junction bases left unmatched: 4. The chain's CDR3 is CASSGQGFNQPQHF. The CDR3, as DNA: TGTGCCAGCAGTGGACAGGGATTCAATCAGCCCCAGCATTTT.

The chain is built from TRBV30 and TRBJ1-2, with D maybe TRBD1 (5 bases). V lost 0 bases and J 8 bases, leaving 10 bases between the germline ends. CDR3 length: 12 residues. The V gene's germline CDR1 is GTSNPN and CDR2 SVGIG (reference sequence). The CDR3 DNA follows: TGTGCCTGGAGTGTACAAACAGGCGGCTACACCTTC. It yields the protein CAWSVQTGGYTF.

This sequence joins TRBV7-9 and TRBJ1-5, with 7 positions matching TRBD1. Germline CDR1 SEHNR, CDR2 FQNEAQ (reference sequence). The V segment lost 5 bases and the J segment 1 base; nucleotides outside the gene matches: 8. The CDR3 runs 16 residues. CDR3 DNA: TGTGCCAGCAGCACCTCCCAGGGGGTGAGCAATCAGCCCCAGCATTTT. It encodes CASSTSQGVSNQPQHF.

This clone has more than one count but fewer than ten. The rearrangement uses TRBV6-5 and TRBJ1-1, with TRBD1 as a possible D gene (5 bases). Between the trimmed V and J ends, which lost 2 bases and 5 bases, there was a span of 9 bases. Germline lookup yields CDR1 MNHEY and CDR2 SVGAGI. The CDR3 runs 13 residues. CDR3 residues: CASSYGGGTEAFF. DNA for the CDR3: TGTGCCAGCAGTTACGGGGGAGGGACTGAAGCTTTCTTT.

This clone was recorded once. The J gene is TRBJ2-7, the V gene TRBV5-6; a possible D gene is TRBD1 (6 bases). This CDR3 region has 14 residues. V lost 4 bases to trimming and J lost 2 bases, with 13 bases between them. Germline CDR1 SGHDT, CDR2 YYEEEE. The CDR3 reads CASSTRDTTYEQYF. The CDR3 nucleotides are TGTGCCAGCAGCACCCGGGACACCACCTACGAGCAGTACTTC.

This clone has only a few counts. CDR3 loop: CASRLDRGDMNTEAFF. Written as DNA, the CDR3 is TGTGCCAGTAGACTCGACAGGGGGGACATGAACACTGAAGCTTTCTTT. This chain connects TRBV19 to TRBJ1-1; 9 nucleotides agree with TRBD1. Germline V CDR1 and CDR2: LNHDA, SQIVND (reference sequence). The length of the CDR3 is 16 residues. Germline trimming cut 6 bases from V and 0 bases from J; bases unmatched to any gene: 8.

The chain links TRBV7-7 to TRBJ2-3, with 7 bases aligning to TRBD2. The V gene's germline CDR1 is SSHAT and CDR2 FNYEAQ (reference sequence). After removal of 6 bases from V and 1 base from J, the junction contained 10 bases not matched to a gene. The CDR3 is 16 amino acids. DNA for the CDR3: TGTGCCAGCAGACATGCCGGGACTACACGCACAGATACGCAGTATTTT. This sequence encodes CASRHAGTTRTDTQYF.

The genes are TRBV19 and TRBJ1-5, with TRBD1 identical over 8 bases. There are 15 residues in the CDR3. CDR1 LNHDA and CDR2 SQIVND come from the germline V gene (reference sequence). The J segment lost 4 bases and the V segment lost 5 bases, leaving 7 bases of the junction unmatched. The CDR3 DNA is TGTGCCAGTAGTGGGGACAGGACTGCGAATCAGCCCCAGCATTTT. This sequence encodes CASSGDRTANQPQHF.

This rearrangement joins TRBV11-2 to TRBJ2-6; D not certain. The ends were cut back, 5 bases at V and 0 bases at J, with 8 bases in the middle. This CDR3 is built from 15 residues. CDR1 and CDR2 (germline): SGHAT, FQNNGV. CDR3 residues: CASSTYNSGANVLTF. DNA for the CDR3: TGTGCCAGCAGCACGTATAACTCTGGGGCCAACGTCCTGACTTTC.

This chain uses TRBV9 with TRBJ2-6; D remains unclear. V was pared by 0 bases and J by 0 bases, with 7 bases between. The V gene's germline CDR1 is SGDLS and CDR2 YYNGEE. The CDR3 totals 16 residues. The CDR3, as DNA: TGTGCCAGCAGCGTAGGTTCCAACTCTGGGGCCAACGTCCTGACTTTC. It specifies CASSVGSNSGANVLTF.

The chain is built from TRBV9 and TRBJ2-5; D not resolved. V shed 0 bases and J shed 4 bases, with 13 bases lying between them. Germline CDR1 and CDR2: SGDLS and YYNGEE. The CDR3 spans 15 residues. The CDR3 loop reads CASSVDSGRGETQYF. Written as DNA, the CDR3 is TGTGCCAGCAGCGTAGATTCCGGGCGAGGAGAGACCCAGTACTTC. Complete variable domain (other parts from reference TRBV9 and TRBJ2-5): DSGVTQTPKHLITATGQRVTLRCSPRSGDLSVYWYQQSLDQGLQFLIQYYNGEERAKGNILERFSAQQFPDLHSELNLSSLELGDSALYFCASSVDSGRGETQYFGPGTRLLVL.

V usage is TRBV19 and J usage is TRBJ1-6, with a possible D match to TRBD1 (6 bases). Germline lookup yields CDR1 LNHDA and CDR2 SQIVND (reference sequence). The CDR3 has 14 amino acids. Trimming removed 7 bases at V and 9 bases at J, with 16 bases between. CDR3 nucleotide sequence: TGTGCCAGTAACAGGGCCACGACGAGTTCACCCCTCCACTTT. Translation: CASNRATTSSPLHF.

V and J are TRBV19 and TRBJ1-2; D gene ambiguous. CDR1 is LNHDA and CDR2 is SQIVND in the germline V gene (reference sequence). The CDR3 has 13 residues. Trimming pared 5 bases from V and 9 bases from J, leaving 16 bases between. In DNA, the CDR3 is TGTGCCAGTAGTCCTGACGGGGTGGTAAGCTACACCTTC. This gives the protein CASSPDGVVSYTF.

The chain employs TRBV7-6 and TRBJ2-7, with TRBD2 matching over 8 bases. CDR3 length: 16 residues. Germline V gives CDR1 SGHVS, CDR2 FNYEAQ. V was clipped by 1 base and J by 6 bases; unmatched bases: 11. The CDR3 region is CASSLVPFAGGSEQYF. In DNA form, the CDR3 reads TGTGCCAGCAGCTTAGTCCCTTTCGCGGGAGGTTCCGAGCAGTACTTC.

This rearrangement joins TRBV9 to TRBJ2-7, with no clear D. V lost 4 bases and J 4 bases, leaving 15 bases between the germline ends. This CDR3 contains 14 residues. In germline, CDR1 is SGDLS, CDR2 YYNGEE. The CDR3, as DNA: TGTGCCAGCAGCCTAGGGTTAGGTGATTACGAGCAGTACTTC. It is translated as CASSLGLGDYEQYF.

A few counts support this clone. The chain links TRBV5-1 to TRBJ2-3; D remains unclear. The V end lost 4 bases, the J end lost 2 bases, and 8 bases lay between the germline ends. Per germline, CDR1 SGHRS and CDR2 YFSETQ. The CDR3 is 13 amino acids. The CDR3 spells CASSGPDTDTQYF. CDR3 in DNA: TGCGCCAGCAGCGGGCCGGACACAGATACGCAGTATTTT.

V usage is TRBV5-8 and J usage is TRBJ2-7, with D hard to call. V dropped 4 bases and J dropped 0 bases, with 11 bases sitting between them. Germline V gene data show CDR1 as SGHTS and CDR2 as YDEGEE. This CDR3 contains 14 residues. In nucleotides, the CDR3 is TGTGCCAGCAGCCCTTCAGCGAACTCCTACGAGCAGTACTTC. Protein product: CASSPSANSYEQYF.

The rearrangement uses TRBV6-5 and TRBJ2-7; 10 nucleotides align to TRBD2. Per the germline V gene, CDR1 is MNHEY and CDR2 is SVGAGI. The CDR3 has 15 residues. V was clipped by 5 bases and J by 1 base; unmatched bases: 5. The CDR3 reads CASSRGLAISYEQYF. The CDR3 bases are TGTGCCAGCAGTCGGGGACTAGCGATTTCCTACGAGCAGTACTTC.

This clone was detected only once. The J gene is TRBJ1-1, the V gene TRBV6-5; D ambiguous. The CDR3 length is 14 residues. CDR1 is MNHEY, CDR2 SVGAGI, per germline. Trimming cost V 6 bases and J 0 bases, with 11 bases left between them. The CDR3 nucleotides are TGTGCCAGCAGCTCCCTCCTCATGAACACTGAAGCTTTCTTT. It encodes CASSSLLMNTEAFF.

The chain employs TRBV29-1 and TRBJ2-3; D unresolved. The CDR3 length is 13 residues. Germline-derived CDR1 and CDR2 are SQVTM and ANQGSEA. V was cut by 1 base and J by 6 bases, with 11 bases left in between. The CDR3 nucleotides read TGCAGCGTTGAAGGATCCTTCCAGGATACGCAGTATTTT. Amino acids: CSVEGSFQDTQYF.

The chain links TRBV30 to TRBJ1-4; a possible D gene is TRBD1 (5 bases). This CDR3 has 13 residues. Germline lookup yields CDR1 GTSNPN and CDR2 SVGIG (reference sequence). The germline V and J ends were trimmed by 4 bases and 7 bases, with 13 bases remaining between them. The CDR3 spells CAWIPQGIEKLFF. The CDR3 bases are TGTGCCTGGATCCCCCAGGGTATTGAAAAACTGTTTTTT.

In this sample, this clone turned up a few times. The genes are TRBV25-1 and TRBJ2-1; D unclear. The germline gives CDR1 MGHDK, CDR2 SYGVNS. This CDR3 has 14 amino acids. Trimming took 7 bases from V and 5 from J, leaving 15 bases between them. The CDR3: CASTPVYSNNEQFF. The CDR3 bases are TGTGCCAGCACCCCCGTTTACAGTAACAATGAGCAGTTCTTC.

V and J are TRBV13 and TRBJ1-1; D is unclear. The CDR3 runs 16 residues. Germline V gene sequence: CDR1 PRHDT, CDR2 FYEKMQ (reference sequence). Between the trimmed V and J ends, which lost 2 bases and 1 base, there was a span of 14 bases. CDR3 residues: CASSLRSNKQNTEAFF. The CDR3, as DNA: TGTGCCAGCAGCTTACGCTCCAACAAACAGAACACTGAAGCTTTCTTT.

This clone was seen only a few times. This chain links TRBV29-1 with TRBJ1-1; no clear D. CDR1 is SQVTM and CDR2 is ANQGSEA in the germline V gene. This CDR3 is built from 11 residues. V was shortened by 5 bases and J by 3 bases, with 7 bases between the two germline ends. The CDR3 nucleotides read TGCAGCGTTTGGGTTTACACTGAAGCTTTCTTT. Amino acids: CSVWVYTEAFF.

This clone was detected once. The V call is TRBV7-7, the J call TRBJ2-5; 9 nucleotides match TRBD2. V lost 5 bases, J lost 5 bases, and 9 bases stayed unmatched. Germline values: CDR1 SSHAT, CDR2 FNYEAQ (reference sequence). This CDR3 has 15 residues. CDR3 DNA sequence: TGTGCCAGCAGCACGGCCGCGGGAGGGATGGAGACCCAGTACTTC. Translation gives CASSTAAGGMETQYF.

This clone came up a few times. CDR3 nucleotides: TGTGCCAGCAGTTACGGAATAGGGGGCGAGCAGTACTTC. Protein sequence: CASSYGIGGEQYF. This chain uses TRBV6-6 with TRBJ2-7; possible D gene TRBD1, 6 bases. Germline values: CDR1 MNHNY, CDR2 SVGAGI (reference sequence). The CDR3 spans 13 residues. Trimming took 2 bases from V and 6 from J, leaving 11 bases between them.

The V gene is TRBV30, the J gene TRBJ2-2; 9 bases are shared with TRBD2. This CDR3 is built from 13 residues. The germline V gene encodes CDR1 GTSNPN and CDR2 SVGIG (reference sequence). The ends lost 6 bases at V and 7 bases at J; junction bases unmatched: 6. The CDR3 nucleotides read TGTGCCTGTGCGGGAGGGCCGGGCGGGGAGCTGTTTTTT. This codes for CACAGGPGGELFF.